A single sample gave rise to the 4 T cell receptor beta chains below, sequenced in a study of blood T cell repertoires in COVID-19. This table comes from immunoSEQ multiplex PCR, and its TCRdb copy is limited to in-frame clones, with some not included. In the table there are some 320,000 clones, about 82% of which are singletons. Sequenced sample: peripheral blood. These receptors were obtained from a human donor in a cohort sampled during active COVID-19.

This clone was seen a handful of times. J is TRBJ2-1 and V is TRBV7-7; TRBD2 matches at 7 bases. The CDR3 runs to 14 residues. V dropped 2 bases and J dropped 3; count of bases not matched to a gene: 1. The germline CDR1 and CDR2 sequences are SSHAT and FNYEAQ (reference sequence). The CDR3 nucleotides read TGTGCCAGCAGCTTAAGCGGGGACTACAATGAGCAGTTCTTC. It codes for CASSLSGDYNEQFF.

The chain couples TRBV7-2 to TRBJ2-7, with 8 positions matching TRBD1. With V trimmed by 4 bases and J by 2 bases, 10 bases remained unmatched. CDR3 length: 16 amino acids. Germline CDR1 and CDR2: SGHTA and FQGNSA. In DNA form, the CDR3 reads TGTGCCAGCAGCTCGAGGGTCAGGGGGCTGGCCTACGAGCAGTACTTC. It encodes CASSSRVRGLAYEQYF.

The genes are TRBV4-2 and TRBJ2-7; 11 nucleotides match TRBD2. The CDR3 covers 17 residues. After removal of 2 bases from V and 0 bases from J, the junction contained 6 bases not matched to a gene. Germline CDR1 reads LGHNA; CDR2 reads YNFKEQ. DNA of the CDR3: TGTGCCAGCAGCCAACCACCTAGCGGGGGGACCTCCTACGAGCAGTACTTC. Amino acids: CASSQPPSGGTSYEQYF.

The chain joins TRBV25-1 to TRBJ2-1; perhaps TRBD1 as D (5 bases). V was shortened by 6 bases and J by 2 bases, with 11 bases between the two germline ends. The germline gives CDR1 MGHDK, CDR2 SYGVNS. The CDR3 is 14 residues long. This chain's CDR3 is CASRGQGAYNEQFF. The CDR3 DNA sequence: TGTGCCAGCAGAGGACAAGGGGCCTACAATGAGCAGTTCTTC.